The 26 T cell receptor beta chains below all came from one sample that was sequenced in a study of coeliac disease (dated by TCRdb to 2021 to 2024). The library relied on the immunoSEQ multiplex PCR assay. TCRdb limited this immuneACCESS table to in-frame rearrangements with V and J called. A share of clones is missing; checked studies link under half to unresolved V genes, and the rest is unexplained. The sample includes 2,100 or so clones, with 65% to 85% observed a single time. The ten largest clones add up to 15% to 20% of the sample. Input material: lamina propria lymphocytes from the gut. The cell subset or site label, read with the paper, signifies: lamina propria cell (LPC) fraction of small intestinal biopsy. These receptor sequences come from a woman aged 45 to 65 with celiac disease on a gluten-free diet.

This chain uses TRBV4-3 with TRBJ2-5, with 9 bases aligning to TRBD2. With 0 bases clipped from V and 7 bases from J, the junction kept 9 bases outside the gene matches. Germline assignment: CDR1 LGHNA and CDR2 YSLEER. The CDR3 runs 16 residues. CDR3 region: CASSQDFGGGVGTQYF. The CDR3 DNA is TGCGCCAGCAGCCAAGATTTCGGCGGGGGGGTTGGGACCCAGTACTTC.

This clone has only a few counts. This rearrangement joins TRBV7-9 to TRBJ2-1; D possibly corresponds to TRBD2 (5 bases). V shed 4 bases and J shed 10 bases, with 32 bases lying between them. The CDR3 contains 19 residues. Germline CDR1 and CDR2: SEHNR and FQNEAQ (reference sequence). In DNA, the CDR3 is TGTGCCAGCAGCTCCACCGGACTCGAACCTGCCCCGTGGGGATGGGAGCAGTTCTTC. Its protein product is CASSSTGLEPAPWGWEQFF.

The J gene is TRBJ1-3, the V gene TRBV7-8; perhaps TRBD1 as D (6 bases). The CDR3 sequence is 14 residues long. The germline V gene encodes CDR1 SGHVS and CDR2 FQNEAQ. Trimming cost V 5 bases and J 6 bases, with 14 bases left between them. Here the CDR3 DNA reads TGTGCCAGCAGCCCACAGGGTGCGCTAAACACCATATATTTT. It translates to CASSPQGALNTIYF.

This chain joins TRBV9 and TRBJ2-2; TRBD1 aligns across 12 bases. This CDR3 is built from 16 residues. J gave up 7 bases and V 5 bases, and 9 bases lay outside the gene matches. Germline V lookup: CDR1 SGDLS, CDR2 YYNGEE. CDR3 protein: CASRGGTGGVHGELFF. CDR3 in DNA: TGTGCCAGCAGAGGGGGGACAGGGGGCGTTCACGGGGAGCTGTTTTTT.

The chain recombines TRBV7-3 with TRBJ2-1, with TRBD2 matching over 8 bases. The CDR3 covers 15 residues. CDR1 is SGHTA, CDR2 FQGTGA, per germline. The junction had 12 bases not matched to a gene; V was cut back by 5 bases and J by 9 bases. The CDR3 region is CASSPQSGGSAEQFF. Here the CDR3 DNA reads TGTGCCAGCAGCCCCCAAAGCGGGGGTAGTGCTGAGCAGTTCTTC.

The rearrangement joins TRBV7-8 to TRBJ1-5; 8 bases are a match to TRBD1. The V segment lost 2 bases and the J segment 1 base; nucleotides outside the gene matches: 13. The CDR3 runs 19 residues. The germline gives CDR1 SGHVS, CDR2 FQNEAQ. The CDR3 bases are TGTGCCAGCAGCTTAAGACAGGGGAGTTTTACGGGGAGCAATCAGCCCCAGCATTTT. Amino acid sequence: CASSLRQGSFTGSNQPQHF.

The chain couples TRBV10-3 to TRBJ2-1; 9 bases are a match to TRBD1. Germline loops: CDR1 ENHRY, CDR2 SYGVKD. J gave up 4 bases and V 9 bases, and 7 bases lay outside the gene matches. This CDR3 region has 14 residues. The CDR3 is CAITGQGWYNEQFF. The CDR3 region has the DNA TGTGCCATTACTGGACAGGGGTGGTACAATGAGCAGTTCTTC.

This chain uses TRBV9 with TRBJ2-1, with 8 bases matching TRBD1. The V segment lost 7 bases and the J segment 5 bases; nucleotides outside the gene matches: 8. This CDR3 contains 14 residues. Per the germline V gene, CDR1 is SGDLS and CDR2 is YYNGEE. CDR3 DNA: TGTGCCAGCTCCCAGACAGGGGCCAACAATGAGCAGTTCTTC. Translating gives CASSQTGANNEQFF.

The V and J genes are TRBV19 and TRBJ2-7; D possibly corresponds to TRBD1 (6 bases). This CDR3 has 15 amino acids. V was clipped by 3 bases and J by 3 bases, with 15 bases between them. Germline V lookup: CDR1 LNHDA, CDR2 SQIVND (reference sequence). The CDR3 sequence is CASSIAVVGGYEQYF. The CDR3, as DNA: TGTGCCAGTAGTATCGCCGTAGTAGGGGGCTACGAGCAGTACTTC.

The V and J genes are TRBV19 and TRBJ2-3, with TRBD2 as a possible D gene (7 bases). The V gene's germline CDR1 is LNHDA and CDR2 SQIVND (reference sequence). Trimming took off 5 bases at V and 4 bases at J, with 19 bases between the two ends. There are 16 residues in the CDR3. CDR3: CASSLPGGPQADTQYF. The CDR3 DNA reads TGTGCCAGTAGTCTCCCCGGGGGGCCGCAAGCAGATACGCAGTATTTT.

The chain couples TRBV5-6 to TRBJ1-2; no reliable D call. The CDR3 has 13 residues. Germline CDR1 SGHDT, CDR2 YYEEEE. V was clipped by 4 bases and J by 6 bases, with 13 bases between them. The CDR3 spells CASSRSGNHGYTF. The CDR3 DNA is TGTGCCAGCAGCAGAAGTGGCAATCATGGCTACACCTTC.

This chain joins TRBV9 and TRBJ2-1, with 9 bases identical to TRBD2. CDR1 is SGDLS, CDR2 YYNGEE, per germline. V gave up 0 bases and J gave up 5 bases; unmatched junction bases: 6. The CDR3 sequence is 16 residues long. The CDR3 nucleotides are TGTGCCAGCAGCGTAGGGGGGCTAGCGGGGAACAATGAGCAGTTCTTC. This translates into CASSVGGLAGNNEQFF.

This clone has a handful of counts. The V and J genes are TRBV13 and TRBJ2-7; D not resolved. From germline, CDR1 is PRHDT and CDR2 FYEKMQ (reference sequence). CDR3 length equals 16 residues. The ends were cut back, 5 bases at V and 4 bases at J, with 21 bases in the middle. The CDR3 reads CASSPYRNAAVYEQYF. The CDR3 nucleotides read TGTGCCAGCAGCCCCTATAGAAACGCGGCGGTTTACGAGCAGTACTTC.

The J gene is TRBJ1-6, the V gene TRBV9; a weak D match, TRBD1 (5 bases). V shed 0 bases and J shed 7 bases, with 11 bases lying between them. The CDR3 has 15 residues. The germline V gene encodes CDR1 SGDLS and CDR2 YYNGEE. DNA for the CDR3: TGTGCCAGCAGCGTAGGGGGGACTCCCAATTCACCCCTCCACTTT. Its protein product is CASSVGGTPNSPLHF.

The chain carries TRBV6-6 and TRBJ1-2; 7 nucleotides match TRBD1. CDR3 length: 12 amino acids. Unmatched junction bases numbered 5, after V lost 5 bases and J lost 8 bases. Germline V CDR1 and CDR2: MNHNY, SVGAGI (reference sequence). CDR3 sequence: CASSRDRRGYTF. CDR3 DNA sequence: TGTGCCAGCAGTCGGGACAGACGAGGCTACACCTTC.

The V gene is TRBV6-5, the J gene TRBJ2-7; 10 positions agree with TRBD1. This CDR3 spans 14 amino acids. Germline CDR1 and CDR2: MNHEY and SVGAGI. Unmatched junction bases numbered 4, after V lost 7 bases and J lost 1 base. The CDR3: CASTWTGGSYEQYF. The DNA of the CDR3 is TGTGCCAGCACCTGGACAGGGGGGTCCTACGAGCAGTACTTC.

The CDR3 nucleotides are TGTGCCACCATTCGTCGGGAAGAGCAGTACTTC. Protein product: CATIRREEQYF. This chain uses TRBV9 with TRBJ2-5; a possible D gene is TRBD2 (5 bases). The CDR3 is 11 residues long. In germline, CDR1 is SGDLS, CDR2 YYNGEE. Trimming stripped 9 bases from V and 11 bases from J, with 17 bases between.

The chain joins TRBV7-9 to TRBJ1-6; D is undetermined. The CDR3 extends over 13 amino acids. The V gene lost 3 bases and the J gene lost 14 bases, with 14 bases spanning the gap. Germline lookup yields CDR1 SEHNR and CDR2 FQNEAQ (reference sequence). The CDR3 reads CASSFRGPEALHF. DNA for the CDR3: TGTGCCAGCAGCTTCAGAGGGCCTGAGGCCCTCCACTTT. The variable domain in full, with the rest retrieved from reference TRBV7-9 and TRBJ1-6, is DTGVSQNPRHKITKRGQNVTFRCDPISEHNRLYWYRQTLGQGPEFLTYFQNEAQLEKSRLLSDRFSAERPKGSFSTLEIQRTEQGDSAMYLCASSFRGPEALHFGNGTRLTVT.

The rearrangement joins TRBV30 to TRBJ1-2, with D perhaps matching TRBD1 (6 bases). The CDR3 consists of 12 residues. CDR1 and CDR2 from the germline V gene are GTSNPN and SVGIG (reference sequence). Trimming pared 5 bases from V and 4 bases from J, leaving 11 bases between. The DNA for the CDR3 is TGTGCCTGGGACAGGACGTCCTATGGCTACACCTTC. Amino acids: CAWDRTSYGYTF.

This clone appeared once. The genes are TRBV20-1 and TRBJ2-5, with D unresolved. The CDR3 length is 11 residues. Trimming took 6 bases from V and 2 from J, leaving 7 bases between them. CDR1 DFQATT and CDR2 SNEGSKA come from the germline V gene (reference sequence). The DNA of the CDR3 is TGCAGTGCGAACAGTCAAGAGACCCAGTACTTC. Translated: CSANSQETQYF.

CDR3 coding DNA: TGTGCCAGCAGCTCATCCGGGACAGGGGGCAATGAGCAGTTCTTC. This gives the protein CASSSSGTGGNEQFF. The gene calls are TRBV7-6 and TRBJ2-1; 11 bases match TRBD1. J gave up 6 bases and V 4 bases, and 5 bases lay outside the gene matches. The germline CDR1 and CDR2 sequences are SGHVS and FNYEAQ. The CDR3 runs to 15 residues.

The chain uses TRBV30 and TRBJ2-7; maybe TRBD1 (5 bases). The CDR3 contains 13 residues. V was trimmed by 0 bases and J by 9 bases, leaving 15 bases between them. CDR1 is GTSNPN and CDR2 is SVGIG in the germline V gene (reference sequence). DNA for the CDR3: TGTGCCTGGAGTGTACAACTGGGGCTCGGGCAGTACTTC. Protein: CAWSVQLGLGQYF.

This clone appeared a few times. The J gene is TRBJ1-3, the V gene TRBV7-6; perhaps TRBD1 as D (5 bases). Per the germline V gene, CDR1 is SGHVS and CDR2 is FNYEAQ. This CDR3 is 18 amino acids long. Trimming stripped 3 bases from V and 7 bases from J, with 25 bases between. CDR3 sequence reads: CASSFLTGGPPAPNTIYF. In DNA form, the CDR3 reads TGTGCCAGCAGCTTTCTAACAGGAGGGCCCCCGGCTCCGAACACCATATATTTT.

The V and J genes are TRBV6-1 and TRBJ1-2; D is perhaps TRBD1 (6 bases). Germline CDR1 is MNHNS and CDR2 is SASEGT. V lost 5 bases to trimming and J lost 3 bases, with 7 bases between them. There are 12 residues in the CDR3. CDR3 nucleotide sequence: TGTGCCAGCAGTACAGGGTACTATGGCTACACCTTC. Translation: CASSTGYYGYTF.

CDR3 protein: CASGGYGYTF. Written as DNA, the CDR3 is TGTGCCAGCGGGGGGTATGGCTACACCTTC. This chain connects TRBV9 to TRBJ1-2, with D possibly matching TRBD1 (5 bases). The germline gives CDR1 SGDLS, CDR2 YYNGEE. The CDR3 has 10 residues. V was pared by 7 bases and J by 5 bases, with 6 bases between. The variable domain in full, completed from reference TRBV9 and TRBJ1-2, reads DSGVTQTPKHLITATGQRVTLRCSPRSGDLSVYWYQQSLDQGLQFLIQYYNGEERAKGNILERFSAQQFPDLHSELNLSSLELGDSALYFCASGGYGYTFGSGTRLTVV.

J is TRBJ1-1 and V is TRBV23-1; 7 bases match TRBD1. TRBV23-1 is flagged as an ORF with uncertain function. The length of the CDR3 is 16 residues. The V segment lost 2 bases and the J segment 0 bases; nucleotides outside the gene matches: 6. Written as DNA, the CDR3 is TGCGCCAGCAGTCAAGAGAGGACAGGAATGAACACTGAAGCTTTCTTT. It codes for CASSQERTGMNTEAFF.